The 29 T cell receptor beta chains presented below share a single source sample, sequenced in a study of T cell repertoires in cytomegalovirus infection. TCRdb itself ran the reads through MiXCR, one entry per CDR3 protein. This table has approximately 290,000 distinct CDR3 sequences, roughly a quarter appearing once. Sequenced input: PBMCs. Receptors were obtained from a human donor in good health (CMV status not recorded). Some clones in this sample may be carry-over from other donors' samples.

The sample holds a few counts of this clonotype. Compared with germline, one end of the junction differs, possibly owing to a read error. The rearrangement links TRBV6-5 to TRBJ2-3; 10 nucleotides match TRBD1. This CDR3 region has 14 residues. Germline CDR1 MNHEY, CDR2 SVGAGI. The CDR3 coding sequence is TGTGCCAGCAGAAAGACAGGGGGCACCGATACGCAGTATTTT. Translating it yields CASRKTGGTDTQYF.

The chain carries TRBV28 and TRBJ2-6; D possibly corresponds to TRBD1 (6 bases). The CDR3 length is 16 residues. V lost 3 bases to trimming and J lost 1 base, with 10 bases between them. From germline, CDR1 is MDHEN and CDR2 SYDVKM. CDR3 nucleotides: TGTGCCAGCAGTTTGCCAGGGACATCTGGGGCCAACGTCCTGACTTTC. It specifies CASSLPGTSGANVLTF. The full variable domain, its missing parts supplied by reference TRBV28 and TRBJ2-6, is DVKVTQSSRYLVKRTGEKVFLECVQDMDHENMFWYRQDPGLGLRLIYFSYDVKMKEKGDIPEGYSVSREKKERFSLILESASTNQTSMYLCASSLPGTSGANVLTFGAGSRLTVL.

This clonotype was seen many times. The V call is TRBV6-1, the J call TRBJ2-1; D is possibly TRBD1 (6 bases). Germline V CDR1 and CDR2: MNHNS, SASEGT. V lost 7 bases to trimming and J lost 6 bases, with 13 bases between them. The CDR3 loop spans 13 amino acids. The CDR3 region has the DNA TGTGCCAGCATTCGGGACACCGTCAATGAGCAGTTCTTC. Protein sequence: CASIRDTVNEQFF.

With respect to this clonotype: A much larger clonotype is one base distant, so this may be a read error. This chain uses TRBV7-2 with TRBJ2-7; a weak D match, TRBD1 (6 bases). The CDR3 is 13 amino acids. The V and J ends lost 9 bases and 3 bases respectively, with 15 bases between them. Per the germline V gene, CDR1 is SGHTA and CDR2 is FQGNSA. The CDR3 reads CARSKGTNYEQYF. The CDR3 nucleotides read TGTGCCAGAAGCAAGGGGACAAACTACGAGCAGTACTTC.

This chain connects TRBV20-1 to TRBJ2-7; unclear D gene. The CDR3 is 11 residues long. V lost 5 bases to trimming and J lost 2 bases, with 7 bases between them. Per the germline V gene, CDR1 is DFQATT and CDR2 is SNEGSKA (reference sequence). CDR3 in amino acids: CSAEDAYEQYF. The CDR3 coding sequence is TGCAGTGCTGAAGATGCCTACGAGCAGTACTTC.

This clonotype was picked up many times. The V and J genes are TRBV7-2 and TRBJ2-5, with 7 bases that match TRBD1. The CDR3 has 15 residues. The germline V gene encodes CDR1 SGHTA and CDR2 FQGNSA. Trimming took 1 base from V and 5 from J; bases not matched to a gene: 7. As DNA, the CDR3 is TGTGCCAGCAGCTTAGTCGAGGGGGCACGTGAGACCCAGTACTTC. Translation: CASSLVEGARETQYF.

This clonotype occurred a few times. The V and J genes are TRBV20-1 and TRBJ2-3; tentative D call: TRBD2 (6 bases). The CDR3 contains 14 residues. V lost 1 base to trimming and J lost 5 bases, with 13 bases between them. CDR1 and CDR2 (germline): DFQATT, SNEGSKA (reference sequence). DNA for the CDR3: TGCAGTGCTAGAGTGGGACTTGAGGGAGATACGCAGTATTTT. It yields the protein CSARVGLEGDTQYF.

This clonotype is a singleton in its sample. The chain links TRBV5-1 to TRBJ2-7; possible D gene TRBD2, 5 bases. In germline, CDR1 is SGHRS, CDR2 YFSETQ. This CDR3 region has 17 residues. The V and J ends lost 6 bases and 0 bases respectively, with 22 bases between them. Written as DNA, the CDR3 is TGCGCCAGCACCCACGAGTCGGGGTACCCCAGCTCCTACGAGCAGTACTTC. Encoded protein: CASTHESGYPSSYEQYF.

Remarks on this clonotype: No conserved phenylalanine or tryptophan ends this CDR3, so it is likely a read error. The rearrangement links TRBV7-4 to TRBJ1-2; no clear D. The germline V gene has CDR1 SGHVT and CDR2 SQSDAQ. CDR3 length equals 15 residues. V gave up 5 bases and J gave up 2 bases, with 15 bases separating them. CDR3: CASSLLRVGNYGYTL. CDR3 coding DNA: TGTGCCAGCAGCCTCCTGAGGGTCGGGAACTATGGCTACACCCTC.

Only a few counts were recorded for this clonotype. This chain joins TRBV5-4 and TRBJ2-2; 7 nucleotides agree with TRBD2. Unmatched junction bases numbered 6, after V lost 4 bases and J lost 0 bases. In germline, CDR1 is SGHNT, CDR2 YYREEE (reference sequence). The CDR3 loop spans 16 amino acids. The CDR3 sequence is CASSAPGRANTGELFF. In DNA, the CDR3 is TGTGCCAGCAGCGCACCGGGGAGGGCGAACACCGGGGAGCTGTTTTTT.

The chain combines TRBV15 with TRBJ1-5; no clear D gene. The V and J ends lost 0 bases and 15 bases respectively, with 15 bases between them. CDR3 length equals 13 residues. The germline gives CDR1 LNHNV, CDR2 YYDKDF (reference sequence). CDR3 nucleotide sequence: TGTGCCACCAGCAGAGATCCAGGAAGGGCAGTGCATTTT. It codes for CATSRDPGRAVHF.

This clonotype showed up many times. The chain employs TRBV6-1 and TRBJ2-7, with a tentative D call TRBD1 (6 bases). Germline V gene data show CDR1 as MNHNS and CDR2 as SASEGT. With 8 bases removed from V and 3 bases from J, the gap between germline ends came to 11 bases. CDR3 length: 12 amino acids. The CDR3: CASRPGHYEQYF. CDR3 sequence (DNA): TGTGCCAGCCGGCCGGGACACTACGAGCAGTACTTC.

This clonotype has only a few counts. The genes are TRBV5-1 and TRBJ2-1; 11 nucleotides agree with TRBD1. The CDR3 extends over 15 amino acids. The J segment lost 8 bases and the V segment lost 4 bases, leaving 8 bases of the junction unmatched. The germline V gene has CDR1 SGHRS and CDR2 YFSETQ. The DNA for the CDR3 is TGCGCCAGCAGCGCCCGGACAGGGGGCCTCTATGAGCAGTTCTTC. It codes for CASSARTGGLYEQFF.

This clonotype was seen ten or more times. The chain carries TRBV7-2 and TRBJ2-5, with a tentative D call TRBD2 (6 bases). V was cut by 5 bases and J by 6 bases, with 13 bases left in between. CDR3 size: 13 residues. Germline V gene data show CDR1 as SGHTA and CDR2 as FQGNSA. The CDR3 loop is CASSGGSGKTQYF. CDR3 bases: TGTGCCAGCAGCGGAGGGTCGGGAAAGACCCAGTACTTC.

This clonotype was seen a few times. V gene TRBV2 combines with J gene TRBJ2-7; unclear D gene. Germline V gene sequence: CDR1 SNHLY, CDR2 FYNNEI. Trimming shortened V by 6 bases and J by 0 bases, and 9 bases separated the two germline ends. This CDR3 comprises 13 residues. The CDR3 reads CASRIDISYEQYF. CDR3 sequence (DNA): TGTGCCAGCAGAATTGACATCTCCTACGAGCAGTACTTC.

This clonotype turned up a few times. The chain recombines TRBV11-2 with TRBJ2-5, with 9 bases that match TRBD1. V shed 5 bases and J 4 bases; nucleotides not matched to a gene: 5. The CDR3 runs to 14 residues. The germline CDR1 and CDR2 sequences are SGHAT and FQNNGV. The CDR3 nucleotides read TGTGCCAGCAGCCCCCGGACAGGGGCAGAGACCCAGTACTTC. Translated, it gives CASSPRTGAETQYF.

This clonotype was seen at least ten times. V is TRBV6-6 and J is TRBJ1-6, with D unresolved. V was pared by 0 bases and J by 9 bases, with 9 bases between. CDR1 and CDR2 (germline): MNHNY, SVGAGI (reference sequence). The CDR3 has 14 residues. The CDR3 bases are TGTGCCAGCAGTTACTCGTCTAAGGGTTCACCCCTCCACTTT. It translates to CASSYSSKGSPLHF.

The CDR3 loop reads CASSHEQGRHYGYTF. For the CDR3, the DNA is TGTGCCAGCAGCCATGAACAGGGGCGACACTATGGCTACACCTTC. This sequence joins TRBV9 and TRBJ1-2, with 7 bases identical to TRBD1. J was trimmed by 3 bases and V by 4 bases; bases with no gene match: 9. The CDR3 loop spans 15 amino acids. Germline V gene lookup returns CDR1 SGDLS and CDR2 YYNGEE.

This clonotype was counted many times. The chain is built from TRBV2 and TRBJ2-1, with TRBD1 matching 8 bases. The V gene's germline CDR1 is SNHLY and CDR2 FYNNEI. With 6 bases clipped from V and 4 bases from J, the junction kept 8 bases outside the gene matches. This CDR3 comprises 15 residues. The CDR3 here is CASRPRDRRYNEQFF. CDR3 DNA sequence: TGTGCCAGCAGGCCCCGGGACAGGCGATACAATGAGCAGTTCTTC.

This chain connects TRBV7-2 to TRBJ2-7; 8 bases are a match to TRBD2. From germline, CDR1 is SGHTA and CDR2 FQGNSA. The CDR3 is 14 amino acids. J lost 6 bases, V lost 4 bases, and 8 bases had no gene match. DNA for the CDR3: TGTGCCAGCAGCTCGGGACTAGGGGTCGGCGAGCAGTACTTC. It specifies CASSSGLGVGEQYF.

The table lists this clonotype with a count of one. A much larger clone differs from this one at a single base, so this may be a read error. The V gene is TRBV11-2, the J gene TRBJ2-7; D is perhaps TRBD1 (5 bases). V was pared by 3 bases and J by 5 bases, with 5 bases between. The CDR3 is made up of 11 amino acids. The germline V gene has CDR1 SGHAT and CDR2 FQNNGV. The CDR3 sequence is CASSLGHEQYF. The CDR3 DNA sequence: TGTGCCAGCAGCTTGGGGCACGAGCAGTACTTC.

The V gene is TRBV19, the J gene TRBJ2-5; 12 bases line up with TRBD2. The CDR3 contains 14 residues. Germline-derived CDR1 and CDR2 are LNHDA and SQIVND (reference sequence). V trimming: 6 bases; J trimming: 5 bases; junction bases outside the gene matches: 4. The CDR3 DNA is TGTGCCAGTAGCTGGACTAGCGGGACGGAGACCCAGTACTTC. Its translation: CASSWTSGTETQYF.

This clonotype has ten or more counts. The chain combines TRBV7-2 with TRBJ1-5, with a possible D match to TRBD1 (6 bases). Trimming shortened V by 4 bases and J by 2 bases, and 12 bases separated the two germline ends. CDR3 size: 15 residues. In germline, CDR1 is SGHTA, CDR2 FQGNSA. The CDR3 loop reads CASSWGPGGNQPQHF. DNA of the CDR3: TGTGCCAGCAGCTGGGGGCCCGGGGGCAATCAGCCCCAGCATTTT.

This clonotype appeared a few times. The V and J genes are TRBV7-2 and TRBJ2-1; 10 nucleotides line up with TRBD2. Germline lookup yields CDR1 SGHTA and CDR2 FQGNSA. V was pared by 6 bases and J by 9 bases, with 11 bases of the junction left unmatched. The CDR3 extends over 15 amino acids. Here the CDR3 DNA reads TGTGCCAGCAGAGGCGCTAGCGGGAGTTTAATTGAGCAGTTCTTC. Translation: CASRGASGSLIEQFF.

The chain has TRBV9 and TRBJ1-1; D is unclear. V was trimmed by 0 bases and J by 0 bases, leaving 9 bases between them. In germline, CDR1 is SGDLS, CDR2 YYNGEE. The CDR3 sequence is 15 residues long. The CDR3 nucleotides read TGTGCCAGCAGCGTAGGACTGAGGGTGAACACTGAAGCTTTCTTT. Amino acid sequence: CASSVGLRVNTEAFF.

This chain connects TRBV28 to TRBJ1-4; D call uncertain. Germline-derived CDR1 and CDR2 are MDHEN and SYDVKM. This CDR3 contains 11 residues. Between the trimmed V and J ends, which lost 8 bases and 4 bases, there was a span of 5 bases. CDR3 sequence: CASANNEKLFF. The CDR3 DNA is TGTGCCAGCGCCAATAATGAAAAACTGTTTTTT.

V is TRBV12-3 or TRBV12-4 and J is TRBJ1-5, with TRBD1 identical over 9 bases. V lost 3 bases and J lost 1; bases outside the gene matches: 16. The CDR3 contains 20 residues. The CDR3 sequence: CASSFWGPWGQGMSNQPQHF. The CDR3 bases are TGTGCCAGCAGTTTTTGGGGCCCGTGGGGACAGGGTATGAGCAATCAGCCCCAGCATTTT.

The chain links TRBV30 to TRBJ1-1; D perhaps matches TRBD1 (6 bases). The length of the CDR3 is 14 residues. V shed 0 bases and J shed 4 bases, with 12 bases lying between them. CDR1 GTSNPN and CDR2 SVGIG come from the germline V gene (reference sequence). CDR3 region: CAWSVQGRSTEAFF. CDR3 DNA: TGTGCCTGGAGTGTACAGGGCCGGAGCACTGAAGCTTTCTTT.

This rearrangement joins TRBV11-2 to TRBJ2-5; D call uncertain. Germline values: CDR1 SGHAT, CDR2 FQNNGV. Trimming shortened V by 8 bases and J by 4 bases, and 8 bases separated the two germline ends. The CDR3 contains 11 residues. CDR3 nucleotide sequence: TGTGCCAGCGGCAAAACAGAGACCCAGTACTTC. As protein: CASGKTETQYF.